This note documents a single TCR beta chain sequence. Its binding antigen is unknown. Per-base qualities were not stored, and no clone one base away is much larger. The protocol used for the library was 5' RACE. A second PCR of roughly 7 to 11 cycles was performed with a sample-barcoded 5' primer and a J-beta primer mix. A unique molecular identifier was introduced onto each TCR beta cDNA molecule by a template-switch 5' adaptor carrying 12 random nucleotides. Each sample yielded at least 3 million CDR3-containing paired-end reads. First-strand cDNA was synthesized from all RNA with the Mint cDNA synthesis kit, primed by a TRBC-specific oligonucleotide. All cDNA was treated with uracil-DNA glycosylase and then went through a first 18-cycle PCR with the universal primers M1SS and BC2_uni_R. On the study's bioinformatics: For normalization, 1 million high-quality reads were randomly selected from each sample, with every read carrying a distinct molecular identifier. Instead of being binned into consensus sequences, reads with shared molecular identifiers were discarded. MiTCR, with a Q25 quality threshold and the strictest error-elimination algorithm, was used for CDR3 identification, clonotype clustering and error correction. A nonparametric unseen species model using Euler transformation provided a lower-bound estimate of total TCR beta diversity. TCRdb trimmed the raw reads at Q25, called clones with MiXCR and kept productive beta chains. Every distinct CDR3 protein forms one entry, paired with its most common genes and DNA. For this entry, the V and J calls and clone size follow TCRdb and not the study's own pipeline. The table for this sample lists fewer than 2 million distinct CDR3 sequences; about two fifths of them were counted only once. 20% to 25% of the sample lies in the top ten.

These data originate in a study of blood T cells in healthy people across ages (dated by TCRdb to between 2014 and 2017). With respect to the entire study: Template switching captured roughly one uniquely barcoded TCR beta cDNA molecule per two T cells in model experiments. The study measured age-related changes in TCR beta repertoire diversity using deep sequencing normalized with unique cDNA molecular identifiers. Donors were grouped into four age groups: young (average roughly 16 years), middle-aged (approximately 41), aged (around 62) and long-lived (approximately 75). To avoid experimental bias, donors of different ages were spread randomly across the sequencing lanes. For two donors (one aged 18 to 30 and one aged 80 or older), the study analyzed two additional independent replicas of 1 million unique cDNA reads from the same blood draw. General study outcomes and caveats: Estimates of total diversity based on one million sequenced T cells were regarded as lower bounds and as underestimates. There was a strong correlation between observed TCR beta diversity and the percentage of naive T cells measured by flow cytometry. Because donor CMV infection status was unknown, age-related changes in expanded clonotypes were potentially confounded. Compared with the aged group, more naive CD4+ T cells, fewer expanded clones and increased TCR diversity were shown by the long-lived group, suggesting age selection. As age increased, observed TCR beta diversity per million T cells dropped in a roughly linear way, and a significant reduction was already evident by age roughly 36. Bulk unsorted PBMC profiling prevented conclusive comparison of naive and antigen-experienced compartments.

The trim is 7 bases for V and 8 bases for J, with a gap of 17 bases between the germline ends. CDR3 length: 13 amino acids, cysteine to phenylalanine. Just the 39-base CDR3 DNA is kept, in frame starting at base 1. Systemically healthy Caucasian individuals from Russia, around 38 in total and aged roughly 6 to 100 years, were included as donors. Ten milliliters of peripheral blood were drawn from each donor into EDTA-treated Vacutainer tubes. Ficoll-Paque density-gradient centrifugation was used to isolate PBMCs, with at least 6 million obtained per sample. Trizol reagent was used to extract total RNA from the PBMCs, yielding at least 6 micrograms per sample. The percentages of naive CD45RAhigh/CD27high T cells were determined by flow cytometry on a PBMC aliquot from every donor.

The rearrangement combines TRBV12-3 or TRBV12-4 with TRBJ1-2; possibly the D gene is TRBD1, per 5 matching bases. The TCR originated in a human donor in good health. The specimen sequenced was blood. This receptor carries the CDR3 CASTFRDGYGYTF. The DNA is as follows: TGTGCCAGCACCTTCCGGGACGGGTACGGCTACACCTTC.